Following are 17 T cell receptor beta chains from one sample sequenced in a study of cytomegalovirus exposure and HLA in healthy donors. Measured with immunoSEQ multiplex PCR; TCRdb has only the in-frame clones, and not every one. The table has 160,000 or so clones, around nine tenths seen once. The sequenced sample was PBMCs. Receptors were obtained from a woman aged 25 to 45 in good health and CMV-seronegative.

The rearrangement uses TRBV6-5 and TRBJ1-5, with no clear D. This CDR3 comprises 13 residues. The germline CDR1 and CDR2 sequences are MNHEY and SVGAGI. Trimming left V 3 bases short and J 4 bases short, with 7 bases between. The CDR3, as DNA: TGTGCCAGCAGTTATTCGGTGAATCAGCCCCAGCATTTT. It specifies CASSYSVNQPQHF.

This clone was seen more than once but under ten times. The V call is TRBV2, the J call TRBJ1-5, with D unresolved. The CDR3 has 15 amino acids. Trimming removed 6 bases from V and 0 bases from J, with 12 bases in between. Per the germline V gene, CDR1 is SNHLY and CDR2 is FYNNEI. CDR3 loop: CASSPGFYSNQPQHF. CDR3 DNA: TGTGCCAGCAGCCCGGGGTTCTATAGCAATCAGCCCCAGCATTTT.

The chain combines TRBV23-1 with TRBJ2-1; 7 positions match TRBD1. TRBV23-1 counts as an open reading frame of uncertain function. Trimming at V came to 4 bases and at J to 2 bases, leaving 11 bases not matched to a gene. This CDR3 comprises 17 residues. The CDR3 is CASSLTMDRPTYNEQFF. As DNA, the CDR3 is TGCGCCAGCAGTCTGACGATGGACAGGCCGACCTACAATGAGCAGTTCTTC.

CDR3 residues: CASSIDRGYGYTF. CDR3 in DNA: TGTGCCAGCAGCATAGACAGGGGGTATGGCTACACCTTC. This rearrangement joins TRBV6-5 to TRBJ1-2, with TRBD1 identical over 9 bases. The CDR3 is 13 amino acids. The V gene end was trimmed by 6 bases and the J gene end by 5 bases; junction bases not matched to a gene: 4. Germline V gives CDR1 MNHEY, CDR2 SVGAGI.

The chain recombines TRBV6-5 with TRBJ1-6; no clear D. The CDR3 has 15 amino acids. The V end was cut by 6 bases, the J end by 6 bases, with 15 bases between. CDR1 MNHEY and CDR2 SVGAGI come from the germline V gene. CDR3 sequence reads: CASRQTPSTNSPLHF. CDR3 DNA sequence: TGTGCCAGCAGACAAACCCCATCAACTAATTCACCCCTCCACTTT.

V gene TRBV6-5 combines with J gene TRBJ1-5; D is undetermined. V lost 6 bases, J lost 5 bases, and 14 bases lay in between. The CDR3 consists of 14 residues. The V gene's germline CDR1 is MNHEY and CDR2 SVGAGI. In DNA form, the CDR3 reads TGTGCCAGCAGCTTCGGAGGGAGCGATCAGCCCCAGCATTTT. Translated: CASSFGGSDQPQHF.

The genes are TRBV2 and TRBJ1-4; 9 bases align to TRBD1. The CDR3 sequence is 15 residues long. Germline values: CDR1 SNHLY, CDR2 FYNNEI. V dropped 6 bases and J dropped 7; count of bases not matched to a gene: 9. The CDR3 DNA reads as TGTGCCAGCAGGGGTACAGGGGGCTGGGGTGAAAAACTGTTTTTT. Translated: CASRGTGGWGEKLFF.

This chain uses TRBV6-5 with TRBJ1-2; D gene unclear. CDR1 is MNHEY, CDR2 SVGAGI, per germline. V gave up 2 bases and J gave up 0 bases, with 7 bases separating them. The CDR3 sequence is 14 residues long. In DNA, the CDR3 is TGTGCCAGCAGTTACACAGATTCTAACTATGGCTACACCTTC. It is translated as CASSYTDSNYGYTF.

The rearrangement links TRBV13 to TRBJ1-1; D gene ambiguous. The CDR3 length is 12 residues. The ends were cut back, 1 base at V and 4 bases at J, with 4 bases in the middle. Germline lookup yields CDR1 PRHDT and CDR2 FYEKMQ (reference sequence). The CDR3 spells CASSLERTEAFF. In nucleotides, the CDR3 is TGTGCCAGCAGCTTAGAGCGCACTGAAGCTTTCTTT. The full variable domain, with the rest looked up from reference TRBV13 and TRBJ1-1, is AAGVIQSPRHLIKEKRETATLKCYPIPRHDTVYWYQQGPGQDPQFLISFYEKMQSDKGSIPDRFSAQQFSDYHSELNMSSLELGDSALYFCASSLERTEAFFGQGTRLTVV.

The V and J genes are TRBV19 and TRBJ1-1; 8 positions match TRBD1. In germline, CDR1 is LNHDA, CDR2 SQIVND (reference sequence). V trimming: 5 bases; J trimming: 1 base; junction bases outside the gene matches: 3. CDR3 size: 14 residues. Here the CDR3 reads CASSFGQGNTEAFF. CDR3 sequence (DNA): TGTGCCAGTAGTTTCGGACAGGGGAACACTGAAGCTTTCTTT.

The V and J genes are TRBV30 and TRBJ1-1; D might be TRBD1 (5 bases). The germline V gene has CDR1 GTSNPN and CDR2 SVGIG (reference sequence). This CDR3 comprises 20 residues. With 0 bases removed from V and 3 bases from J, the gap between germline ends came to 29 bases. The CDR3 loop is CAWSVREEVRVFAWDTEAFF. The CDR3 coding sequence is TGTGCCTGGAGTGTGCGAGAAGAGGTCAGGGTCTTTGCATGGGACACTGAAGCTTTCTTT. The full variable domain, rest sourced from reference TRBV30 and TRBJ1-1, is SQTIHQWPATLVQPVGSPLSLECTVEGTSNPNLYWYRQAAGRGLQLLFYSVGIGQISSEVPQNLSASRPQDRQFILSSKKLLLSDSGFYLCAWSVREEVRVFAWDTEAFFGQGTRLTVV.

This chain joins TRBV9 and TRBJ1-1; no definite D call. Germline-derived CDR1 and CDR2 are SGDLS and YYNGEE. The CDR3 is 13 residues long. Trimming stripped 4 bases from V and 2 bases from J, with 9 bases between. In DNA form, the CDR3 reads TGTGCCAGCAGCCAAGGACTCAACACTGAAGCTTTCTTT. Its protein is CASSQGLNTEAFF.

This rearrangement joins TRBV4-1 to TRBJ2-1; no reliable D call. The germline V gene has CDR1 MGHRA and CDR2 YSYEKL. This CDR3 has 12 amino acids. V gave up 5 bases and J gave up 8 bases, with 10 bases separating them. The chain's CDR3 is CASSELGDEQFF. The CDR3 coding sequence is TGCGCCAGCAGCGAACTGGGCGATGAGCAGTTCTTC.

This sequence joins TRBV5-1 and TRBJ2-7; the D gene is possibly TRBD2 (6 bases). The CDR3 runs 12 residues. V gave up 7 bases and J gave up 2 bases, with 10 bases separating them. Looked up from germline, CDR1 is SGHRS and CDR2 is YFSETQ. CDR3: CASGGGTYEQYF. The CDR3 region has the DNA TGCGCCAGCGGTGGAGGGACCTACGAGCAGTACTTC.

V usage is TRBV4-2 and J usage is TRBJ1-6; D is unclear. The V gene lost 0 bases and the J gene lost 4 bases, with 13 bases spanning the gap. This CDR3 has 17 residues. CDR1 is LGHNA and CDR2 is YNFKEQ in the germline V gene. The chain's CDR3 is CASSQELPGNYNSPLHF. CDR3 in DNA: TGTGCCAGCAGCCAAGAACTACCGGGGAATTATAATTCACCCCTCCACTTT.

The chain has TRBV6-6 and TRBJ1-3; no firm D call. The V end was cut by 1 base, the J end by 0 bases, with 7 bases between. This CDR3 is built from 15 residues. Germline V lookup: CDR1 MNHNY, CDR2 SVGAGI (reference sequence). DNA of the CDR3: TGTGCCAGCAGTTACTTGAAGAGCTCTGGAAACACCATATATTTT. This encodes CASSYLKSSGNTIYF.

Written as DNA, the CDR3 is TGTGCCACCAGCAGAAACAGATTTAATGAAAAACTGTTTTTT. This gives the protein CATSRNRFNEKLFF. V is TRBV15 and J is TRBJ1-4; D is unresolved. Trimming left V 2 bases short and J 4 bases short, with 8 bases between. The CDR3 spans 14 residues. Germline V gene lookup returns CDR1 LNHNV and CDR2 YYDKDF (reference sequence).